This T cell receptor beta chain comes out of a study of beta chain features in type 1 diabetes. This clone was seen only a few times. Every bit of the isolated RNA underwent reverse transcription, so sequencing read expressed TCRB transcripts. Clones were sequenced by immunoSEQ multiplex PCR, and TCRdb holds only the in-frame ones, with some missing. This sample has hundreds of thousands of clones; around a sixth occur once, and the top ten carry 0.09% to 0.095%. Trimming shortened V by 5 bases and J by 6 bases, and 11 bases separated the two germline ends. From germline, CDR1 is MDHEN and CDR2 SYDVKM. The CDR3 is 13 amino acids.

The chain joins TRBV28 to TRBJ2-1; D unresolved. This clonotype was obtained from a man aged 18 to 29 in good health. Specimen: naive CD4+ T cells from blood. CDR3 sequence: CASSLSKPNEQFF. The CDR3 DNA follows: TGTGCCAGCAGTCTTAGCAAACCCAATGAGCAGTTCTTC.